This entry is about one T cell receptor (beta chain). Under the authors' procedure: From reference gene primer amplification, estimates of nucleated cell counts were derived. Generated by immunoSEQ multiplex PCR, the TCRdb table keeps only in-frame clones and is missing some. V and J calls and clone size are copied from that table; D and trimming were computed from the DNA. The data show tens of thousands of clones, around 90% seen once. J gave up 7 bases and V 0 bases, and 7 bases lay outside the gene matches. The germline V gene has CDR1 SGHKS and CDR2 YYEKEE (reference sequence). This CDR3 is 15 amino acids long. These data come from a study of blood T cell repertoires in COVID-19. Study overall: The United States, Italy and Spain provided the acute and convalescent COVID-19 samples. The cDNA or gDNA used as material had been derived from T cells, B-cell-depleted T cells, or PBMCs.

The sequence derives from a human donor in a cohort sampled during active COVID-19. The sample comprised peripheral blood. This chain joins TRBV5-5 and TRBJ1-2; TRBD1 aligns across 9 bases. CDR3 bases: TGTGCCAGCAGCTTGGAAGGCACAGGGGGCTTTGGCTACACCTTC. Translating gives CASSLEGTGGFGYTF. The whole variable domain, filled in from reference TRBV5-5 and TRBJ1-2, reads DAGVTQSPTHLIKTRGQQVTLRCSPISGHKSVSWYQQVLGQGPQFIFQYYEKEERGRGNFPDRFSARQFPNYSSELNVNALLLGDSALYLCASSLEGTGGFGYTFGSGTRLTVV.